This is a list of T cell receptor beta chains from one sample in a study of T cell repertoires in breast cancer. TCRdb fed the emulsion pairing reads into MiXCR, producing one record per CDR3 protein. The table lists approximately 37,000 distinct CDR3 sequences, roughly 42% of them singletons. The sequenced sample was CD8+ T cells. These receptors originate from a pool of human donors with breast cancer or a healthy control (not recorded which). Each CDR3 is given with its conserved first and last residue. A D gene is named only where the DNA matches it firmly. Size tells how often a clone was seen (once, few, many) or the class of an expanded clone, and some rows leave it out.

d_call clone_size j_call v_call cdr3_nt cdr3_aa
. few TRBJ2-7 TRBV7-2 TGTGCCAGCACCCAGGGAATGATCGTTGATAAGAGCTCCTACGAGCAGTACTTC CASTQGMIVDKSSYEQYF
. few TRBJ1-2 TRBV7-9 TGTGCCAGCAGCCCGGAGAGGGGTCCTAACTATGGCTACACCTTC CASSPERGPNYGYTF
TRBD2 few TRBJ2-1 TRBV20-1 TGCAGTGCTAGGGATGACCCGACTAGCGGGTCCTACAATGAGCAGTTCTTC CSARDDPTSGSYNEQFF
. . TRBJ2-7 TRBV18 TGTGCCAGCTCACCACCACCCGGGGCTTACAGGAGTGAGCAGTACTTC CASSPPPGAYRSEQYF
. many TRBJ1-1 TRBV6-2/TRBV6-3 TGTGCCAGCAGTCCCCCGGGACACCCGAACACTGAAGCTTTCTTT CASSPPGHPNTEAFF
. . TRBJ2-5 TRBV7-8 TGTGCCAGCAGCCCGCACTCGGGACTCAAAGAGACCCAGTACTTC CASSPHSGLKETQYF
TRBD2 few TRBJ2-5 TRBV18 TGTGCCAGCTCACCGGGACTAGAAGCGGAGACCCAGTACTTC CASSPGLEAETQYF
. . TRBJ1-2 TRBV7-3 TGTGCCAGCAGCCCGAAATCGGACAGCAGTATAAGTGGCTACACCTTC CASSPKSDSSISGYTF
. . TRBJ2-6 TRBV25-1 TGTGCCAGCAGTGACCCGGTGCGGGGGGCCAACGTCCTGACTTTC CASSDPVRGANVLTF
. . TRBJ2-7 TRBV5-5 TGTGCCAGCAGCTTTTCCCCGGGGCAGGGCCGCTACGAGCAGTACTTC CASSFSPGQGRYEQYF
. . TRBJ1-2 TRBV28 TGTGCCAGCAGGCGGGGGGGGATGGCCTATGGCTACACCTTC CASRRGGMAYGYTF
TRBD1 . TRBJ1-1 TRBV6-4 TGTGCCAGCAGCCCGGGACAGTCCTACCCGAACACTGAAGCTTTCTTT CASSPGQSYPNTEAFF
TRBD1 . TRBJ1-4 TRBV5-6 TGTGCCAGCGCGGGACAGGGGTTTGAAAAACTGTTTTTT CASAGQGFEKLFF
TRBD1 few TRBJ1-2 TRBV14 TGTGCCAGCAGCCAGGGACAGTCCTATGGCTACACCTTC CASSQGQSYGYTF
. few TRBJ1-1 TRBV18 TGTGCCAGCTCACCGGGGAACACTGAAGCTTTCTTT CASSPGNTEAFF
. many TRBJ2-5 TRBV6-1 TGTGCCAGCAGTGAAGGAACCTTGCAAGAGACCCAGTACTTC CASSEGTLQETQYF
. . TRBJ1-2 TRBV6-2/TRBV6-3 TGTGCCAGCAGTTCCCACGAGCGGCCTAACTATGGCTACACCTTC CASSSHERPNYGYTF
. . TRBJ2-5 TRBV25-1 TGTGCCAGCAGTGAATTTGACAGAGTAGAAGAGACCCAGTACTTC CASSEFDRVEETQYF
TRBD2 . TRBJ2-1 TRBV20-1 TGCGGTGCTAGAGTGCGGGAGGGCTTCTACAATGAGCAGTTCTTC CGARVREGFYNEQFF
. few TRBJ1-2 TRBV7-2 TGTGCCAGCAGCTTAGGACTACAGTCGGTTGACACCTTC CASSLGLQSVDTF
. . TRBJ1-2 TRBV20-1 TGCAGTGCTAGGGCCGGCTATGGCTACACCTTC CSARAGYGYTF
TRBD1 . TRBJ1-5 TRBV19 TGTGCCAGTAGTATAGCCAGGGACAGGACAACAAATCAGCCCCAGCATTTT CASSIARDRTTNQPQHF
. many TRBJ2-5 TRBV27 TGTGCCAGCAGTTATCGTTACCAAGAGACCCAGTACTTC CASSYRYQETQYF
. many TRBJ2-7 TRBV27 TGTGCCAGCAGTGGACAGTCCTACGAGCAGTACTTC CASSGQSYEQYF
. few TRBJ1-1 TRBV27 TGTGCCAGCAGTGGCAGCCGAATGGAGACTGAAGCTTTCTTT CASSGSRMETEAFF
. many TRBJ2-5 TRBV6-2/TRBV6-3 TGTGCCAGCAGTTACGAAACCCCGGGCCGGGAGACCCAGTACTTC CASSYETPGRETQYF
TRBD1 . TRBJ2-3 TRBV29-1 TGCAGCGTGGGACAGGGGGTGGAGGGCACAGATACGCAGTATTTT CSVGQGVEGTDTQYF
. once TRBJ2-7 TRBV6-6 TGTGCCAGCAGTTACGGATCTTCCAGTGGCTACGAGCAGTACTTC CASSYGSSSGYEQYF
TRBD1 . TRBJ1-1 TRBV29-1 TGCAGCGTTGAATTCGGGACAGGGGGCACTGAAGCTTTCTTT CSVEFGTGGTEAFF
. many TRBJ1-2 TRBV6-1 TGTGCCAGCAGTTTCCGGAACTATGGCTACACCTTC CASSFRNYGYTF
TRBD2 . TRBJ2-1 TRBV27 TGTGCCAGCAAAGCTAGCGGCCCAGGGTGGGATGAGCAGTTCTTC CASKASGPGWDEQFF
. . TRBJ2-1 TRBV28 TGTGCCAGCAGTCTTGGAGAAGGGCTAACCCACAATGAGCAGTTCTTC CASSLGEGLTHNEQFF
. . TRBJ2-3 TRBV5-1 TGCGCCAGCAGCTTGAGTAGCGGACTACGCACAGATACGCAGTATTTT CASSLSSGLRTDTQYF
. . TRBJ1-1 TRBV7-2 TGTGCCAGCAGCGACGCAATCGAGAGTGAAGCTTTCTTT CASSDAIESEAFF
. few TRBJ2-5 TRBV7-6 TGTGCCAGCAGCTTAGGACAGGACCAAGAGACCCAGTACTTC CASSLGQDQETQYF
. . TRBJ1-1 TRBV6-1 TGTGCCAGCAGTGAAAGGGAGAACACTGAAGCTTTCTTT CASSERENTEAFF
TRBD1 . TRBJ2-1 TRBV6-6 TGTGCCAGCAGTACCGGGACAGGGTCTAGAAATGAGCAGTTCTTC CASSTGTGSRNEQFF
. once TRBJ2-5 TRBV12-3/TRBV12-4 TGTGCCAGCGGAAGTGACGGCCAAGAGACCCAGTACTTC CASGSDGQETQYF